This TCR beta chain was sequenced during a study of T cells in Graves' hyperthyroidism and ophthalmopathy. RNA transcripts were the template for amplifying TCR beta CDR3 regions. The TCR CDR3 first-round RT-PCR relied on the HTBI primer set. TCRdb ran MiXCR on the multiplex PCR reads and lists one entry per CDR3 protein. The profile shows hundreds of thousands of distinct CDR3 sequences, about a fifth of them singletons. Study-wide results and caveats: Among thyroid clonotypes expanded above 0.001, most also appeared in blood. In validation, the model predicted ophthalmopathy. These predictions came a median about 6.2 months before onset.

Orbital computed tomography, thyroid ultrasound, serum thyroxine and TRAb, and clinical symptoms together informed the diagnoses. The PBMCs studied were ones that came from roughly 9.1 ml fresh peripheral blood. This clonotype was observed at least ten times. Its antigen is undetermined. The receptor comes from a man under 40 with Graves' ophthalmopathy. Sequencing was done on a sample of blood.

DNA for the CDR3: TGTGCCAGCAGCTTTACCTTCTACGAGCAGTACTTC. This sequence encodes CASSFTFYEQYF. V gene TRBV7-9 combines with J gene TRBJ2-7; no firm D call. CDR1 and CDR2 (germline): SEHNR, FQNEAQ (reference sequence). V gave up 3 bases and J gave up 3 bases, with 6 bases separating them. This CDR3 comprises 12 residues.